At least ten counts were recorded for the clone carrying this T cell receptor (beta chain). Library construction for TCR beta used iRepertoire HTBI primers and Arm-PCR of CDR3 regions. MiXCR was run by TCRdb on the multiplex PCR reads, yielding one entry per CDR3 protein. Of roughly 560,000 distinct CDR3 sequences in the sample, around 11% were seen once. The sample's time point: newly diagnosed GD, antithyroid drugs for less than 3 months. From RNA extracted from PBMCs, the TCR library was made. V shed 8 bases and J shed 16 bases, with 24 bases lying between them. The CDR3 runs 13 residues. The data belong to a study of regulatory T cells in long-lasting Graves disease. Turning to the study itself: Antithyroid drugs had been taken under 3 months by newly diagnosed Graves' patients.

This same sample was also taken into another study, of T cells in Graves' hyperthyroidism and ophthalmopathy. That work states: With the HTBI primer set, the TCR CDR3 went through a first round of RT-PCR.

This TCR came from a woman aged 25 to 39 with Graves disease. This rearrangement joins TRBV12-3 or TRBV12-4 to TRBJ1-5, with TRBD1 as a possible D gene (5 bases). Here the sequenced sample was peripheral blood mononuclear cells (PBMCs), taken at new diagnosis, from a patient treated with antithyroid drugs. Here the CDR3 reads CASRMSEGAALHF. CDR3 DNA: TGTGCCAGCCGGATGAGCGAAGGGGCCGCTCTACATTTT.